This T cell receptor beta chain is from a study of response to subunit inactivated influenza vaccine. Overall study findings and caveats: It was suggested by the authors that few new T cells are recruited by each seasonal influenza vaccination.

A word on this clonotype: Its antigen is currently unknown.

TCRdb analysed the RT-PCR reads with MiXCR anew, one entry per CDR3 protein. The sample consists of about 800,000 distinct CDR3 sequences, about 20% of them appearing once. Trimming stripped 3 bases from V and 4 bases from J, with 18 bases between. The CDR3 sequence is 16 residues long. The sample here was PBMCs from blood, taken more than 4 days after vaccination. The rearrangement joins TRBV12-3 or TRBV12-4 to TRBJ1-1; a weak D match, TRBD1 (5 bases). The source is a man over 45 who received an inactivated influenza vaccine. Written as DNA, the CDR3 is TGTGCCAGCAGTTTTATTTCCGGGACGGCGGTCACTGAAGCTTTCTTT. Amino acid sequence: CASSFISGTAVTEAFF.